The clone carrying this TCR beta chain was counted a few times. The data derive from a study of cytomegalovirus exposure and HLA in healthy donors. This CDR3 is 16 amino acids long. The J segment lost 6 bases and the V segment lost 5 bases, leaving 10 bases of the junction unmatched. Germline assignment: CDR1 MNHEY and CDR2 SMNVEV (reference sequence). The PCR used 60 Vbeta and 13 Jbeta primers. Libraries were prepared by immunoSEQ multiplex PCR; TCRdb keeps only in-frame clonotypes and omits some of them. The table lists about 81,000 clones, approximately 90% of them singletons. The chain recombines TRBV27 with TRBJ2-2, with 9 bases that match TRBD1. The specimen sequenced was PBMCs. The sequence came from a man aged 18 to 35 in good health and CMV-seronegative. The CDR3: CASSPLDRGDAGELFF. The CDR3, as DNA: TGTGCCAGCAGTCCCCTCGACAGGGGGGACGCCGGGGAGCTGTTTTTT.